The next 11 T cell receptor beta chains were all read from a single sample in a study of cytomegalovirus exposure and HLA in healthy donors. PCR used 60 Vbeta primers and 13 Jbeta primers. Assay: immunoSEQ multiplex PCR; the TCRdb copy retains only in-frame clones and omits some. The table has about 140,000 clones, 77% seen once. Input material: PBMCs. These receptors came from a female donor in good health and CMV-seronegative.

The chain couples TRBV9 to TRBJ2-7, with D unresolved. CDR3 length: 15 residues. V was trimmed by 4 bases and J by 7 bases, leaving 21 bases between them. The germline CDR1 and CDR2 sequences are SGDLS and YYNGEE. As DNA, the CDR3 is TGTGCCAGCAGCACCCGGAGTGCCGAAATGTCTGAGCAGTACTTC. Its protein is CASSTRSAEMSEQYF.

Here the CDR3 DNA reads TGTGCCAGCAGCTCGAGATTGGGGGGTAAGAGCTATGGCTACACCTTC. It encodes CASSSRLGGKSYGYTF. The chain links TRBV5-4 to TRBJ1-2, with a weak D call TRBD1 (5 bases). Between the trimmed V and J ends, which lost 3 bases and 4 bases, there was a span of 19 bases. The germline V gene has CDR1 SGHNT and CDR2 YYREEE (reference sequence). CDR3 length equals 16 residues. Based on the CDR3 plus reference TRBV5-4 and TRBJ1-2, the full variable domain is ETGVTQSPTHLIKTRGQQVTLRCSSQSGHNTVSWYQQALGQGPQFIFQYYREEENGRGNFPPRFSGLQFPNYSSELNVNALELDDSALYLCASSSRLGGKSYGYTFGSGTRLTVV.

V usage is TRBV9 and J usage is TRBJ1-5; D uncertain. CDR1 is SGDLS, CDR2 YYNGEE, per germline. This CDR3 has 22 residues. The V end was cut by 0 bases, the J end by 0 bases, with 28 bases between. DNA of the CDR3: TGTGCCAGCAGCGTAGATCCCTACCAACCGGAGGCCCTTTCTTATAGCAATCAGCCCCAGCATTTT. It specifies CASSVDPYQPEALSYSNQPQHF.

This chain joins TRBV10-1 and TRBJ2-2; TRBD1 agrees at 10 bases. Losses at the gene ends were 6 bases for V and 5 bases for J; bases not matched to a gene: 6. The CDR3 runs to 15 residues. Germline CDR1 reads WNHNN; CDR2 reads SYGVQD (reference sequence). The CDR3 DNA follows: TGCGCCAGCAGACCCGGGACAGGGGTTACCGGGGAGCTGTTTTTT. Protein sequence: CASRPGTGVTGELFF.

The chain recombines TRBV15 with TRBJ1-4; D perhaps matches TRBD1 (5 bases). CDR1 and CDR2 (germline): LNHNV, YYDKDF (reference sequence). The CDR3 runs 16 residues. With 9 bases removed from V and 4 bases from J, the gap between germline ends came to 21 bases. The CDR3 DNA follows: TGTGCCACGGGTCGGATGGGAGGGGTGGATAATGAAAAACTGTTTTTT. This translates into CATGRMGGVDNEKLFF. The full variable domain, in which reference TRBV15 and TRBJ1-4 provide the parts outside the CDR3, is DAMVIQNPRYQVTQFGKPVTLSCSQTLNHNVMYWYQQKSSQAPKLLFHYYDKDFNNEADTPDNFQSRRPNTSFCFLDIRSPGLGDTAMYLCATGRMGGVDNEKLFFGSGTQLSVL.

V usage is TRBV2 and J usage is TRBJ1-1, with 9 positions matching TRBD1. Germline loops: CDR1 SNHLY, CDR2 FYNNEI. The trim removed 6 bases at V and 4 bases at J, leaving 6 bases unmatched. CDR3 length: 14 amino acids. Here the CDR3 reads CASSGQGTGTEAFF. DNA of the CDR3: TGTGCCAGCAGCGGACAGGGGACGGGCACTGAAGCTTTCTTT. The whole variable domain, filled in from reference TRBV2 and TRBJ1-1, reads EPEVTQTPSHQVTQMGQEVILRCVPISNHLYFYWYRQILGQKVEFLVSFYNNEISEKSEIFDDQFSVERPDGSNFTLKIRSTKLEDSAMYFCASSGQGTGTEAFFGQGTRLTVV.

This clone came up a few times. The chain couples TRBV10-3 to TRBJ1-1; D is unresolved. The CDR3 has 13 amino acids. V was cut by 10 bases and J by 1 base, with 13 bases left in between. Germline CDR1 is ENHRY and CDR2 is SYGVKD. For the CDR3, the DNA is TGTGCCAGCAGCGCCCGGGAGAACACTGAAGCTTTCTTT. Translation: CASSARENTEAFF.

The sample holds one count of this clone. The chain recombines TRBV19 with TRBJ2-5; 9 bases align to TRBD2. The length of the CDR3 is 15 residues. CDR1 LNHDA and CDR2 SQIVND come from the germline V gene (reference sequence). Trimming cost V 3 bases and J 5 bases; bases outside gene matches: 7. CDR3 loop: CASSISASGMETQYF. The CDR3 region has the DNA TGTGCCAGTAGTATTTCTGCTAGCGGGATGGAGACCCAGTACTTC.

V gene TRBV6-5 combines with J gene TRBJ2-7, with D possibly being TRBD2 (5 bases). From germline, CDR1 is MNHEY and CDR2 SVGAGI. The CDR3 is 15 amino acids. V lost 6 bases and J lost 3, with 18 bases in between. This chain's CDR3 is CASRRDTDSNYEQYF. CDR3 coding DNA: TGTGCCAGCAGACGCGACACGGACTCGAACTACGAGCAGTACTTC.

This clone was detected only a few times. The rearrangement links TRBV6-5 to TRBJ1-5; 8 positions agree with TRBD1. Per germline, CDR1 MNHEY and CDR2 SVGAGI. The CDR3 spans 14 residues. Unmatched junction bases numbered 7, after V lost 6 bases and J lost 6 bases. The CDR3 bases are TGTGCCAGCAGCGGCCAGGGGGCAGGTCAGCCCCAGCATTTT. It encodes CASSGQGAGQPQHF.

The chain joins TRBV7-9 to TRBJ1-1; D is unresolved. Trimming took 5 bases from V and 3 from J, leaving 10 bases between them. The length of the CDR3 is 13 residues. Germline V gene data show CDR1 as SEHNR and CDR2 as FQNEAQ (reference sequence). The CDR3 region is CASSPGGYTEAFF. CDR3 nucleotide sequence: TGTGCCAGCAGCCCGGGAGGGTACACTGAAGCTTTCTTT. Drawing the rest from reference TRBV7-9 and TRBJ1-1, the complete variable domain is DTGVSQNPRHKITKRGQNVTFRCDPISEHNRLYWYRQTLGQGPEFLTYFQNEAQLEKSRLLSDRFSAERPKGSFSTLEIQRTEQGDSAMYLCASSPGGYTEAFFGQGTRLTVV.